The present entry profiles one T cell receptor beta chain with its context. This sample stems from a study of shared clonotypes between healthy human individuals. Data came from immunoSEQ multiplex PCR; TCRdb stores just in-frame clones and leaves some out. The sample comprises 300,000 to 350,000 clones, more than 60% of which are singletons, and 10% rests with the top ten. The sample taken for sequencing was memory CD4+ T cells sorted from blood. This sample's subset: CD45RA-negative fraction. The source is a man younger than 45 in good health.

CDR3: CASSQTPWGNHLGDEQYF. As DNA, the CDR3 is TGTGCCAGCAGCCAAACCCCATGGGGAAACCACCTTGGGGACGAGCAGTACTTC. This chain connects TRBV7-9 to TRBJ2-7; D not certain. The CDR3 spans 18 residues. The V end lost 5 bases, the J end lost 5 bases, and 28 bases lay between the germline ends. Looked up from germline, CDR1 is SEHNR and CDR2 is FQNEAQ (reference sequence).